This T cell receptor beta chain was sequenced in a study of blood T cell repertoires in COVID-19. Study at large: Nucleic acid was either cDNA or gDNA, and it came from T cells, B-cell-depleted T cells, or PBMCs.

Researchers sorted participants into cohorts using their self-reported clinical history. Authors' methods: For nucleated cells, counts were estimated from reference gene primer amplification. Sequencing used immunoSEQ multiplex PCR; TCRdb keeps in-frame clones, though not all of them. The V and J calls and clone size are taken from that table; D and trimming were inferred from the DNA. The sample has about 220,000 clones, about 88% seen once; the top ten hold around 2.6%. The CDR3 totals 16 residues. Germline V gene lookup returns CDR1 LGHNA and CDR2 YNFKEQ. Trimming removed 0 bases from V and 3 bases from J; junction bases left unmatched: 4.

Sequenced input: PBMCs or T cells enriched from blood (not recorded which). J is TRBJ2-5 and V is TRBV4-2; 10 positions agree with TRBD2. The sequence was collected from a woman aged 25 to 39 who had recovered from COVID-19. The CDR3 reads CASSQERLAGEETQYF. The CDR3 bases are TGTGCCAGCAGCCAAGAGCGCCTAGCGGGGGAAGAGACCCAGTACTTC.